This T cell receptor (beta chain) was profiled in a study of vaccination effects on CD4 cells after COVID-19. Using immunoSEQ multiplex PCR, the repertoire was profiled, and TCRdb retains in-frame clones only, with some absent. This sample has more than 30,000 clones, with about 81% found just once. As for this clone: What it binds is unknown.

At the end of roughly 9 days of culture, CD4+ T cells were isolated. The V gene lost 5 bases and the J gene lost 2 bases, with 16 bases spanning the gap. This CDR3 contains 15 residues. Germline CDR1 reads SGHRS; CDR2 reads YFSETQ. The sample consisted of CD4+ T cells from PBMCs cultured without peptide, taken before COVID-19 vaccination. The J gene is TRBJ2-5, the V gene TRBV5-1; D unclear. The source of this sequence is a human donor who received a COVID-19 vaccine. DNA of the CDR3: TGCGCCAGCAGTCCCACCTCGAGGTTACAAGAGACCCAGTACTTC. It yields the protein CASSPTSRLQETQYF.